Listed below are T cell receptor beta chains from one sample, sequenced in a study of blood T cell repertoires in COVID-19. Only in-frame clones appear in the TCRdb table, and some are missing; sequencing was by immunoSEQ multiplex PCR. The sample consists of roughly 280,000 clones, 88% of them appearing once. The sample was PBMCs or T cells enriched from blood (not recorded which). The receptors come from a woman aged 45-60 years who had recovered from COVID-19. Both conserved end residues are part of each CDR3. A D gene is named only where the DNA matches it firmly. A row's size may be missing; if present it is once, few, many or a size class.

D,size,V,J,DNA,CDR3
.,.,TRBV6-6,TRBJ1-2,TGTGCCAGCAGCAGAACAGGCTATGGCTACACCTTC,CASSRTGYGYTF
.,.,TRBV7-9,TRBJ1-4,TGTGCCAGCAGCGCCGGGAATGGAGATGAAAAACTGTTTTTT,CASSAGNGDEKLFF
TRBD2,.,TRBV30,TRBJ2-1,TGTGCCTGGAGTACTAGCGGGAACAATGAGCAGTTCTTC,CAWSTSGNNEQFF
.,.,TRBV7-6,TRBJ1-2,TGTGCCAGCAGCTTAGGGGAGGGGGTGGATGGCTACACCTTC,CASSLGEGVDGYTF
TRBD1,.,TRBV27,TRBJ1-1,TGTGCCAGCAGTCCCAAGACAGGGAGGAACACTGAAGCTTTCTTT,CASSPKTGRNTEAFF
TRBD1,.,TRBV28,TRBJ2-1,TGTGCCAGCAAGCCTGGCGGGACAGGGGGCGATGAGCAGTTCTTC,CASKPGGTGGDEQFF
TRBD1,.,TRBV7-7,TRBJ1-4,TGTGCTAGCAGCCGAGGGACAGGGGGGAATGAAAAACTGTTTTTT,CASSRGTGGNEKLFF
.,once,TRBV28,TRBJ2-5,TGTGCCAGCAGTCAGACAGAACAAGAGACCCAGTACTTC,CASSQTEQETQYF
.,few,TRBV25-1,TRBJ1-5,TGTGCCAGCAGTGACAGGGGTAGCAATCAGCCCCAGCATTTT,CASSDRGSNQPQHF
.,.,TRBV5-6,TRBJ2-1,TGTGCCAGCAGCTTGGGGTTTTCAGGGTACGGTGAGCAGTTCTTC,CASSLGFSGYGEQFF
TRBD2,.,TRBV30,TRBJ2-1,TGTGCCTGGAGTGTAGGTAGCGGGAGAACCTACAATGAGCAGTTCTTC,CAWSVGSGRTYNEQFF